This T cell receptor beta chain derives from a study of blood T cell repertoires in COVID-19. As to this clone: An end of the junction does not agree with germline; a read error may underlie this.

Sequencing used immunoSEQ multiplex PCR; TCRdb keeps in-frame clones, though not all of them. Among around 190,000 clones, 75% to 80% were seen once, and the ten largest hold around 7.9%. CDR3 size: 16 residues. The germline CDR1 and CDR2 sequences are LNHDA and SQIVND (reference sequence). This TCR was recovered from a woman in her forties or fifties with active or convalescent COVID-19. Sequencing was performed on peripheral blood. The chain employs TRBV19 and TRBJ2-1; D perhaps matches TRBD2 (7 bases). CDR3: CACRRGGASGANEQFF. Here the CDR3 DNA reads TGTGCCTGTAGAAGGGGGGGGGCTAGCGGTGCTAATGAGCAGTTCTTC.